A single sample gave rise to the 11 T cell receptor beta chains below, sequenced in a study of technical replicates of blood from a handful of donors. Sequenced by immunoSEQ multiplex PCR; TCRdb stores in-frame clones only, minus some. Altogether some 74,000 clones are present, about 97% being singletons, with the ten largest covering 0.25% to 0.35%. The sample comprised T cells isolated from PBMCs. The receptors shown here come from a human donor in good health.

CDR3 nucleotide sequence: TGTGCCAGCATCTATAAGACTCTAGGGGCGAGTCGGGAAAAACTGTTTTTT. Its protein is CASIYKTLGASREKLFF. This chain joins TRBV11-3 and TRBJ1-4, with D maybe TRBD1 (5 bases). Trimming left V 7 bases short and J 8 bases short, with 26 bases between. Germline V gene lookup returns CDR1 SGHNT and CDR2 YENEEA. This CDR3 has 17 amino acids.

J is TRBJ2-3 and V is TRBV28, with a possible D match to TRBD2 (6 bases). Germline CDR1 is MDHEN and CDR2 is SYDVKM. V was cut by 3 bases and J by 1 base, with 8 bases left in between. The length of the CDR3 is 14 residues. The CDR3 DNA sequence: TGTGCCAGCAGTTTTGAGCGGGGCACAGATACGCAGTATTTT. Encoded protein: CASSFERGTDTQYF.

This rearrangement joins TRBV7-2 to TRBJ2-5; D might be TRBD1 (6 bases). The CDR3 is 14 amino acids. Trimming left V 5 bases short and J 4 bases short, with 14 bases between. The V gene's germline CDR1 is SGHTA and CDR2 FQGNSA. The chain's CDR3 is CASSNTDRPETQYF. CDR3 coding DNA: TGTGCCAGCAGCAATACAGACAGGCCAGAGACCCAGTACTTC.

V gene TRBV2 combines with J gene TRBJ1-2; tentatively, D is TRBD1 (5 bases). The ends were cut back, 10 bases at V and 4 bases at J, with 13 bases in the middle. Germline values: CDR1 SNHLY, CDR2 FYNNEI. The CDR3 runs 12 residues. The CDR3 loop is CATLDRAYGYTF. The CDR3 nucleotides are TGTGCCACCCTAGACAGAGCCTATGGCTACACCTTC.

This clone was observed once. The CDR3 protein is CASSLTRDQETQYF. Here the CDR3 DNA reads TGTGCCAGCAGCTTAACTAGAGACCAAGAGACCCAGTACTTC. This chain links TRBV7-8 with TRBJ2-5, with TRBD2 as a possible D gene (5 bases). The CDR3 runs to 14 residues. Per the germline V gene, CDR1 is SGHVS and CDR2 is FQNEAQ. Trimming cost V 2 bases and J 0 bases, with 7 bases left between them.

In DNA, the CDR3 is TGCAGCGTTGAACGAGCGGGACAGGGGACTGAAGCTTTCTTT. Its protein is CSVERAGQGTEAFF. The chain joins TRBV29-1 to TRBJ1-1, with 10 bases aligning to TRBD1. Per germline, CDR1 SQVTM and CDR2 ANQGSEA. The junction had 5 bases not matched to a gene; V was cut back by 2 bases and J by 5 bases. This CDR3 has 14 amino acids.

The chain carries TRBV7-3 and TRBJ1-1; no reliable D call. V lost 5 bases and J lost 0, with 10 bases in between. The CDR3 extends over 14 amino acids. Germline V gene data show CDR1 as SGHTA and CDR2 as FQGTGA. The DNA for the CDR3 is TGTGCCAGCAGCCCCGCGGTCTTGAACACTGAAGCTTTCTTT. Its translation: CASSPAVLNTEAFF. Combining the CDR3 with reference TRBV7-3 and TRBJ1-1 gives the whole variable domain GAGVSQTPSNKVTEKGKYVELRCDPISGHTALYWYRQSLGQGPEFLIYFQGTGAADDSGLPNDRFFAVRPEGSVSTLKIQRTERGDSAVYLCASSPAVLNTEAFFGQGTRLTVV.

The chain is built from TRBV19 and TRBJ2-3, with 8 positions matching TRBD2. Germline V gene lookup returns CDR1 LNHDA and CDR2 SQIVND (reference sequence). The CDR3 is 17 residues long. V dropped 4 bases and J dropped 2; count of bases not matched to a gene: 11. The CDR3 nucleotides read TGTGCCAGTAGTAATATCGCGGGAGGCACTCTCACAGATACGCAGTATTTT. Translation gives CASSNIAGGTLTDTQYF.

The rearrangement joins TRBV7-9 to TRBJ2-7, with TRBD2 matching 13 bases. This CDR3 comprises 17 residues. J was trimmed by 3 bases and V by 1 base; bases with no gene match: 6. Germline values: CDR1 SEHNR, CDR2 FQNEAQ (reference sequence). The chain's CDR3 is CASSLGHRLAGGYEQYF. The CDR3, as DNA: TGTGCCAGCAGCTTAGGTCACCGACTAGCGGGAGGCTACGAGCAGTACTTC. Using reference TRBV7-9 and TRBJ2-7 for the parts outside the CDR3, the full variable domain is DTGVSQNPRHKITKRGQNVTFRCDPISEHNRLYWYRQTLGQGPEFLTYFQNEAQLEKSRLLSDRFSAERPKGSFSTLEIQRTEQGDSAMYLCASSLGHRLAGGYEQYFGPGTRLTVT.

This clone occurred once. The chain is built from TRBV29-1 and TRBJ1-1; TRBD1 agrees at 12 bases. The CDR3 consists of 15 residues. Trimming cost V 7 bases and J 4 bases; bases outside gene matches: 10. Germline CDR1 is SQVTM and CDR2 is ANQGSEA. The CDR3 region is CSAGQGAIVGTEAFF. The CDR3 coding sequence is TGCAGCGCGGGACAGGGGGCCATAGTGGGCACTGAAGCTTTCTTT.

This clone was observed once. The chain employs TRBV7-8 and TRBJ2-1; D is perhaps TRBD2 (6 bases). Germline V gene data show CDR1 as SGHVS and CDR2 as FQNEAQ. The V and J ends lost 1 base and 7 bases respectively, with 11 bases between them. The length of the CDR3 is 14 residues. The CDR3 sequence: CASSLGGTPNEQFF. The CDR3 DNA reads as TGTGCCAGCAGCTTAGGTGGGACTCCTAATGAGCAGTTCTTC.